This note documents a single T cell receptor (beta chain) sequence. What it binds is not known. A read error may produce the germline difference seen at one junction end. This specimen comes from a study of blood T cells in healthy people across ages. Across the whole study: There was about one barcoded beta molecule captured by template switching per two T cells. Study-level findings and limits: The long-lived group displayed more naive CD4+ cells, plus higher diversity, than the aged donors did.

Germline V gene data show CDR1 as MNHEY and CDR2 as SMNVEV (reference sequence). This CDR3 comprises 14 residues. Using a J-beta primer mix together with a sample-barcoded 5' primer, a second PCR was run for roughly 7 to 11 cycles. Each cDNA molecule received a tag from a template-switch adaptor that had 12 random nucleotides. TCRdb itself ran the 5' RACE reads through MiXCR, one entry per CDR3 protein. The repertoire has about 1.1 million distinct CDR3 sequences, around two fifths of them found once; the top ten carry about an eighth. Input material: blood. This TCR was sampled from a man aged 18 to 29 in good health. The chain combines TRBV27 with TRBJ1-1; D possibly corresponds to TRBD1 (6 bases). The CDR3 here is CASSMTGPNPEAFF. The CDR3 DNA sequence: TGTGCCAGCAGTATGACAGGACCGAACCCTGAAGCTTTCTTT.